What follows describes a single T cell receptor beta chain. The data originate from a study of blood T cell repertoires in COVID-19. Across the study: Some COVID-19 samples were acute and others convalescent; all came from the United States, Italy and Spain.

Assay: immunoSEQ multiplex PCR; the TCRdb copy retains only in-frame clones and omits some. This table has more than 350,000 clones, 87% appearing once. This CDR3 has 14 amino acids. Those enrolled in Seattle joined during active infection and were followed longitudinally afterward. The V call is TRBV12-1, the J call TRBJ2-1; the table gives TRBD2 as D, unverified against the DNA. TRBV12-1 is flagged as a pseudogene. The sample consisted of peripheral blood. The receptor was derived from a woman younger than 45 with COVID-19, enrolled during active disease. CDR3 amino acids: CASSFWDFYNEQFF. The CDR3 nucleotides read TGTGCCAGCAGCTTCTGGGACTTTTACAATGAGCAGTTCTTC.